This TCR beta chain was identified during a study of T cell responses to AZD1222 COVID-19 vaccine (TCRdb year 2021). At the level of the whole study: TCR sequencing was performed for about 250 trial participants, of whom roughly 200 were given two doses of AZD1222 and 26 were given two doses of MenACWY control vaccine. Trial participants were enrolled by age into subgroups of 18-55, 56-69 and 70-plus years, and about 150, 27 and 61 TCR-sequenced participants, respectively, were included in these subgroups. Broad study findings and their caveats: Reportedly, close to half of the unique spike-specific TCRs recognized epitopes lying outside the regions that are mutated in the B.1.351 and B.1.1.7 variants. Conclusions about previously exposed vaccinees are limited, since just a handful of AZD1222 recipients were seropositive for SARS-CoV-2 at baseline. Participants were mostly white British, with more females than males. The authors suggested clonal diversity may have been underestimated. The 56-69-year group was small, and its depth increase did not reach significance, likely because of low power. CD4 TCRs associated with the vaccine covered the entire spike protein, and the dominant responses were in regions 160-218 and 743-854. Because no day 14 peak-response samples were available, the repertoires could be characterized only after the peak T cell response. Spike-specific TCR breadth and depth rose significantly after two AZD1222 doses compared with day 0 and with MenACWY recipients.

The CDR3 regions of human TCRbeta chains were subjected to immunosequencing. The study's processing was this. Repertoire TCRs were matched against a reference library of SARS-CoV-2-specific TCRs generated with the MIRA antigen-specificity platform. Breadth meant the fraction of unique TCRs that were SARS-CoV-2-associated, whereas depth meant the fraction of total T cells that were SARS-CoV-2-associated. Using the MIRA data, each spike-specific TCR was mapped to the spike region that the TCR reacts to and placed in a CD4 or CD8 class. Log10-transformed breadth and depth values were compared by one-way ANOVA with Sidak's multiple comparisons tests. The table was pulled from immuneACCESS by TCRdb, which kept in-frame rearrangements only. Such tables lose some clones; where checked, under half of the loss comes from unresolved V genes, and the rest has no known cause. V and J calls and clone size come straight from that table; D and trimming were deduced from the DNA. Present in this sample are approximately 110,000 clones, about nine tenths of which were seen just once. The top ten constitute around 8% of the sample.

CDR3 length: 17 amino acids, cysteine to phenylalanine. Of the read, only the CDR3 DNA is kept; its 51 bases are in frame from base 1. Looking up the germline V gene yields CDR1 SGDLS and CDR2 YYNGEE. Between the V and J ends, shortened by 0 bases and 0 bases respectively, the junction contains 15 bases. Comment on this clone: Its antigen is currently not known. No much larger clone is present one base from it, and per-base qualities are unavailable.

What this sample's time point label stands for: about 28 days (+/-7) after the second vaccine dose. Because spike-specific TCR depth and breadth did not differ between the two schedules, AZD1222 recipients who got a second dose at roughly 4 weeks were pooled with those who got a second dose at roughly 12 weeks. Vaccinee samples came from UK trials COV001 and COV002, including a single-blind randomized controlled phase 2/3 trial of AZD1222 (ChAdOx1 nCoV-19) in healthy adults. Trial participant PBMC samples were collected at day 0 and day 28 after the second dose for TCRbeta chain sequencing. The sample was peripheral blood, taken 28 days after the second AZD1222 dose. The receptor's source is an adult who received the AZD1222 COVID-19 vaccine. The V gene is TRBV9 and the J gene is TRBJ1-2, with the identity of the D gene unclear. The encoded CDR3 is CASSVEDGRLANYGYTF. The DNA sequence is as follows: TGTGCCAGCAGCGTAGAGGATGGTCGGTTAGCTAACTATGGCTACACCTTC.